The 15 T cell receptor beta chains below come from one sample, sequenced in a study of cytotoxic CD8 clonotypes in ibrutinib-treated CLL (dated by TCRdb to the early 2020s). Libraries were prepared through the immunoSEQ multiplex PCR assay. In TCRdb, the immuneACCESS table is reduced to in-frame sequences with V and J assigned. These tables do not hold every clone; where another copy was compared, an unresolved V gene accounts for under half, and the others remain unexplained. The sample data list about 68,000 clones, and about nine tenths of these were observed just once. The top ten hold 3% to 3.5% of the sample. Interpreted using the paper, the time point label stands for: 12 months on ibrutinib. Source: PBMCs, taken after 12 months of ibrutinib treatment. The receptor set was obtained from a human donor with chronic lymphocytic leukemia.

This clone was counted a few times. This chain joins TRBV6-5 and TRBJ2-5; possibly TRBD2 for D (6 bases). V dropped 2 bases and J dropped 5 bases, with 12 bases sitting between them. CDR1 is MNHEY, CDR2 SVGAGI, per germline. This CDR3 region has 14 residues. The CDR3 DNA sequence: TGTGCCAGCAGTTACCTGGGACTCCGGGAGACCCAGTACTTC. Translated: CASSYLGLRETQYF.

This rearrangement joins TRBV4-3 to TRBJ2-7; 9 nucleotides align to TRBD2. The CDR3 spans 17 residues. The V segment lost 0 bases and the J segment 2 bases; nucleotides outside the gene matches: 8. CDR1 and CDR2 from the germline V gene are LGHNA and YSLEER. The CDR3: CASSQEFGLAGPYEQYF. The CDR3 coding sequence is TGCGCCAGCAGCCAAGAGTTCGGGCTAGCGGGACCCTACGAGCAGTACTTC.

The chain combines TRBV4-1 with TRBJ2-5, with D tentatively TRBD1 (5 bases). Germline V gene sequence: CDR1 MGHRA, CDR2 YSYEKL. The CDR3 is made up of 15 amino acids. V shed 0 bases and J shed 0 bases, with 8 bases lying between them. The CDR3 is CASSQDGADQETQYF. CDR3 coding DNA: TGCGCCAGCAGCCAAGATGGGGCAGACCAAGAGACCCAGTACTTC.

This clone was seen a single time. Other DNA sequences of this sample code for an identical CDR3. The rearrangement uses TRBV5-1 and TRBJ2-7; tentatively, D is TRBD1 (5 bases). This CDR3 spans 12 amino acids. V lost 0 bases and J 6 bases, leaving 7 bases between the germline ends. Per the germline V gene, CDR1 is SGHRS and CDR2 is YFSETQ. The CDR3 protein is CASSLGGSEQYF. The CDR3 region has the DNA TGCGCCAGCAGCTTGGGGGGCTCCGAGCAGTACTTC.

As DNA, the CDR3 is TGTGCCAGCAGCTTGTTGGCGGTCACAGATACGCAGTATTTT. Translating gives CASSLLAVTDTQYF. The chain combines TRBV5-6 with TRBJ2-3; D not certain. The ends were cut back, 1 base at V and 2 bases at J, with 8 bases in the middle. Germline V gene data show CDR1 as SGHDT and CDR2 as YYEEEE. This CDR3 spans 14 amino acids.

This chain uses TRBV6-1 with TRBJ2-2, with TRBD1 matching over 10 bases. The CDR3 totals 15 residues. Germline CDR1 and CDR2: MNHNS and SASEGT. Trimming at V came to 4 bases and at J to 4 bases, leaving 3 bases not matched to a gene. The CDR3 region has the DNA TGTGCCAGCAGTGCGGGACAGGGGCCCACCGGGGAGCTGTTTTTT. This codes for CASSAGQGPTGELFF.

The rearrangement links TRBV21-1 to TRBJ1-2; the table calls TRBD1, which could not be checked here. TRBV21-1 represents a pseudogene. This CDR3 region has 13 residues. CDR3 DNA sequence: TGTGCCAGCAGCAATGGCAGGGGTTATGGCTACACCTTC. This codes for CASSNGRGYGYTF.

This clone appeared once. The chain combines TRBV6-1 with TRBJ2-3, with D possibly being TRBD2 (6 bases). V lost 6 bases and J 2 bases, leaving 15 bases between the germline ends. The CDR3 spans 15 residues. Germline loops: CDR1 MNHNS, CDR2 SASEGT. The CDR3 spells CASRVGGAITDTQYF. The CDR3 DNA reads TGTGCCAGCAGAGTCGGGGGAGCTATCACAGATACGCAGTATTTT.

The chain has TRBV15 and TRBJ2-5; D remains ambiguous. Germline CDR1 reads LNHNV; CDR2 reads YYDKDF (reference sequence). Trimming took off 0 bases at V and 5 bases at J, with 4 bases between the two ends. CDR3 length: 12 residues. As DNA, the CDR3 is TGTGCCACCAGCAGAGATCTGGAGACCCAGTACTTC. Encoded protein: CATSRDLETQYF.

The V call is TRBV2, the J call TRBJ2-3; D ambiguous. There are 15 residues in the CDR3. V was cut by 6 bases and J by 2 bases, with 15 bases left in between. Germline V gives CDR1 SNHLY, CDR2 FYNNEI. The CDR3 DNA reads TGTGCCAGCAGCGGGCCTTCCCTGGTCACAGATACGCAGTATTTT. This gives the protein CASSGPSLVTDTQYF.

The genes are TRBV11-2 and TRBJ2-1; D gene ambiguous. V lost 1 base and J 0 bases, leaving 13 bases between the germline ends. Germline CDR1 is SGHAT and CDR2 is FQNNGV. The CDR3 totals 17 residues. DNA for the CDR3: TGTGCCAGCAGCTTAGCACGGCCACCATCCTCCTACAATGAGCAGTTCTTC. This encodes CASSLARPPSSYNEQFF.

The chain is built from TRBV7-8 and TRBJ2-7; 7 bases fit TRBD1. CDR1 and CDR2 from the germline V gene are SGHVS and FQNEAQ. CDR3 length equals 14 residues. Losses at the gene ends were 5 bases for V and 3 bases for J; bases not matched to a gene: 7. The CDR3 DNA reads TGTGCCAGCAGCATTAGACAGGGACGCTACGAGCAGTACTTC. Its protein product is CASSIRQGRYEQYF.

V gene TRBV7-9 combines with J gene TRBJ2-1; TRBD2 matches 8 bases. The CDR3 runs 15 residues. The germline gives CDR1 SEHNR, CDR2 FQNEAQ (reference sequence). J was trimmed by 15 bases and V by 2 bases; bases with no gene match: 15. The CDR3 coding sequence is TGTGCCAGCAGCTTACGAGACCTGAATAGCGGGAAAGTGTTCTTC. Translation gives CASSLRDLNSGKVFF. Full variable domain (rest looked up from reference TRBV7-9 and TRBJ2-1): DTGVSQNPRHKITKRGQNVTFRCDPISEHNRLYWYRQTLGQGPEFLTYFQNEAQLEKSRLLSDRFSAERPKGSFSTLEIQRTEQGDSAMYLCASSLRDLNSGKVFFGPGTRLTVL.

The CDR3 loop reads CASSLGTEKLFF. The CDR3 coding sequence is TGCGCCAGCAGCCTGGGGACCGAAAAACTGTTTTTT. The rearrangement links TRBV5-1 to TRBJ1-4; a weak D match, TRBD1 (5 bases). This CDR3 comprises 12 residues. The V end lost 4 bases, the J end lost 8 bases, and 9 bases lay between the germline ends. CDR1 is SGHRS and CDR2 is YFSETQ in the germline V gene.

The CDR3 DNA reads as TGTGCCAGCAGCCCCCAACTTGAGACAGGGATGTACTTC. Amino acids: CASSPQLETGMYF. The chain joins TRBV4-2 to TRBJ2-7; TRBD1 aligns across 7 bases. With V trimmed by 4 bases and J by 12 bases, 12 bases remained unmatched. CDR3 length: 13 residues. The germline V gene encodes CDR1 LGHNA and CDR2 YNFKEQ.